Below, 8 T cell receptor beta chains from the same sample are listed, as sequenced in a study of beta chain features in type 1 diabetes. Broader study findings: Shorter TCRB CDR3s, moderately but significantly so, were found in Type 1 diabetes patients in all four CD4+ subsets.

The study reverse transcribed the entire isolated RNA, so it sequenced expressed TCRB transcripts. Method: immunoSEQ multiplex PCR; TCRdb's copy keeps in-frame clones and lacks some. Of approximately 60,000 clones in the sample, about 47% were seen once. No antigen is known for these receptors. Sequenced input: Tregs from blood. The origin of the receptors is a woman aged 40 to 50 with type 1 diabetes.

The V and J genes are TRBV19 and TRBJ2-7; maybe TRBD2 (5 bases). V lost 0 bases to trimming and J lost 5 bases, with 11 bases between them. The CDR3 sequence is 14 residues long. Germline values: CDR1 LNHDA, CDR2 SQIVND (reference sequence). CDR3 protein: CASSIESSVDEQYF. The CDR3 coding sequence is TGTGCCAGTAGTATAGAGAGTAGCGTCGACGAGCAGTACTTC.

This CDR3 reads CSVESFGQGGDEQYF. The CDR3 coding sequence is TGCAGCGTTGAATCTTTTGGGCAGGGGGGCGACGAGCAGTACTTC. The genes are TRBV29-1 and TRBJ2-7, with a possible D match to TRBD1 (7 bases). V lost 2 bases and J 5 bases, leaving 19 bases between the germline ends. This CDR3 contains 15 residues. Germline values: CDR1 SQVTM, CDR2 ANQGSEA.

CDR3: CASSESGVTGELFF. The CDR3 DNA sequence: TGTGCCAGCAGTGAATCCGGGGTCACCGGGGAGCTGTTTTTT. The rearrangement uses TRBV2 and TRBJ2-2; perhaps TRBD2 as D (5 bases). The CDR3 length is 14 residues. Germline lookup yields CDR1 SNHLY and CDR2 FYNNEI. V lost 2 bases and J 4 bases, leaving 8 bases between the germline ends.

In this sample, this clone turned up a few times. Other DNA sequences within the sample encode an identical CDR3. The rearrangement joins TRBV4-1 to TRBJ1-2; a possible D gene is TRBD1 (5 bases). This CDR3 region has 15 residues. The V end was cut by 1 base, the J end by 5 bases, with 14 bases between. From germline, CDR1 is MGHRA and CDR2 YSYEKL. The CDR3 DNA reads TGCGCCAGCAGCCAAGGTCCGGGACTGGTGTATGGCTACACCTTC. Protein sequence: CASSQGPGLVYGYTF.

The chain employs TRBV27 and TRBJ2-6; possible D gene TRBD2, 5 bases. The V end lost 11 bases, the J end lost 1 base, and 9 bases lay between the germline ends. This CDR3 has 13 residues. Germline V CDR1 and CDR2: MNHEY, SMNVEV (reference sequence). The DNA for the CDR3 is TGTGCCGGCGGGTTATCTGGGGCCAACGTCCTGACTTTC. It codes for CAGGLSGANVLTF.

The chain links TRBV5-1 to TRBJ2-5; D not certain. The length of the CDR3 is 13 residues. V lost 0 bases and J 4 bases, leaving 7 bases between the germline ends. Germline CDR1 and CDR2: SGHRS and YFSETQ. This chain's CDR3 is CASSLVVGETQYF. Here the CDR3 DNA reads TGCGCCAGCAGCTTGGTAGTTGGAGAGACCCAGTACTTC.

V is TRBV7-2 and J is TRBJ2-2; D is perhaps TRBD1 (6 bases). The ends were cut back, 1 base at V and 4 bases at J, with 7 bases in the middle. The CDR3 consists of 14 residues. Germline-derived CDR1 and CDR2 are SGHTA and FQGNSA. CDR3 amino acids: CASSLGTVTGELFF. DNA of the CDR3: TGTGCCAGCAGCTTAGGGACAGTCACCGGGGAGCTGTTTTTT.

This clone was found once. The CDR3: CASSYSGTDYEQYF. CDR3 DNA sequence: TGTGCCAGCAGTTACTCCGGGACAGACTACGAGCAGTACTTC. The chain uses TRBV6-5 and TRBJ2-7; 7 nucleotides agree with TRBD1. This CDR3 comprises 14 residues. Germline CDR1 is MNHEY and CDR2 is SVGAGI. With 0 bases clipped from V and 3 bases from J, the junction kept 2 bases outside the gene matches.